Described below is a single T cell receptor (beta chain) sequence and its context. 60 Vbeta and 13 Jbeta primers were used in PCR. Measured with immunoSEQ multiplex PCR; TCRdb has only the in-frame clones, and not every one. The repertoire holds 180,000 or so clones, with about four fifths as singletons. CDR1 and CDR2 from the germline V gene are SGHDT and YYEEEE. This CDR3 has 13 amino acids. V lost 0 bases and J lost 13, with 14 bases in between. This record comes from a study of cytomegalovirus exposure and HLA in healthy donors. V usage is TRBV5-6 and J usage is TRBJ1-5; weak D call: TRBD1 (5 bases). This sequence was found in a young woman in good health and CMV-seropositive. Sequenced: PBMCs. CDR3 sequence (DNA): TGTGCCAGCAGCTTGGCGACAGTCGAAACTCAGCATTTT. This sequence encodes CASSLATVETQHF.